This T cell receptor beta chain comes out of a study of blood T cells in healthy people across ages. Through a sample-barcoded 5' primer and a J-beta primer mix, a second PCR was run for 7 to 11 cycles. TCRdb passed the 5' RACE reads through MiXCR, listing each CDR3 protein once. Among roughly 720,000 distinct CDR3 sequences listed, 40% to 65% were seen once. The table lists this clonotype with a few counts. Its matching antigen is unknown. Study-wide results and caveats: Using unsorted PBMCs precluded a conclusive naive versus antigen-experienced comparison.

V shed 0 bases, J shed 9 bases, and the junction held 8 bases outside the gene matches. The V gene's germline CDR1 is DFQATT and CDR2 SNEGSKA (reference sequence). The CDR3 consists of 15 residues. This chain connects TRBV20-1 to TRBJ2-1, with 10 bases identical to TRBD2. The sequence was collected from a man older than 75 in good health. Sequencing input: blood. The CDR3, as DNA: TGCAGTGCTAGAGATCCGCTAGCGGGAGACGTTGAGCAGTTCTTC. Amino acids: CSARDPLAGDVEQFF.